These 28 T cell receptor beta chains share one sample of origin, sequenced in a study of blood T cell repertoires in COVID-19. Assay: immunoSEQ multiplex PCR; the TCRdb copy retains only in-frame clones and omits some. The sample contains 200,000 to 300,000 clones, approximately 91% of which appear only once. Material: peripheral blood. These receptors originate from a woman aged 25 to 39 with acute or convalescent COVID-19.

V is TRBV7-2 and J is TRBJ2-3; D is perhaps TRBD2 (6 bases). Germline lookup yields CDR1 SGHTA and CDR2 FQGNSA. Trimming cost V 6 bases and J 0 bases, with 13 bases left between them. This CDR3 contains 15 residues. The CDR3, as DNA: TGTGCCAGCAGACAGCGGACTATAAGCACAGATACGCAGTATTTT. It codes for CASRQRTISTDTQYF. Complete variable domain (other parts from reference TRBV7-2 and TRBJ2-3): GAGVSQSPSNKVTEKGKDVELRCDPISGHTALYWYRQSLGQGLEFLIYFQGNSAPDKSGLPSDRFSAERTGGSVSTLTIQRTQQEDSAVYLCASRQRTISTDTQYFGPGTRLTVL.

The CDR3 DNA reads as TGTGCCAGCAGCTTCTCTCTTGGGACAGGGCTTGAAAAACTGTTTTTT. Encoded protein: CASSFSLGTGLEKLFF. V gene TRBV11-2 combines with J gene TRBJ1-4, with 9 nucleotides matching TRBD1. Germline CDR1 is SGHAT and CDR2 is FQNNGV. Trimming at V came to 3 bases and at J to 7 bases, leaving 9 bases not matched to a gene. This CDR3 spans 16 amino acids.

The V and J genes are TRBV11-3 and TRBJ2-1, with 8 bases lining up with TRBD2. The V segment lost 5 bases and the J segment 3 bases; nucleotides outside the gene matches: 9. CDR1 is SGHNT and CDR2 is YENEEA in the germline V gene. This CDR3 contains 16 residues. CDR3 in amino acids: CASSATRSGSYNEQFF. In DNA form, the CDR3 reads TGTGCCAGCAGCGCGACCCGAAGCGGGAGCTACAATGAGCAGTTCTTC.

The chain recombines TRBV7-6 with TRBJ2-5; 9 bases match TRBD2. The length of the CDR3 is 15 residues. Looked up from germline, CDR1 is SGHVS and CDR2 is FNYEAQ. Losses at the gene ends were 2 bases for V and 4 bases for J; bases not matched to a gene: 5. The chain's CDR3 is CASSLLAGGRETQYF. As DNA, the CDR3 is TGTGCCAGCAGCTTACTCGCGGGAGGGAGAGAGACCCAGTACTTC.

On this clone: The germline gene is not matched at one end of the junction; a read error may be the cause. The chain couples TRBV6-5 to TRBJ1-2; 8 bases agree with TRBD1. The germline CDR1 and CDR2 sequences are MNHEY and SVGAGI. The CDR3 length is 15 residues. The CDR3 sequence: CASRSQPTGAYDYTF. The CDR3 region has the DNA TGTGCCAGCAGATCCCAACCGACAGGGGCTTATGACTACACCTTC.

This chain links TRBV6-6 with TRBJ2-5; 7 nucleotides line up with TRBD1. The CDR3 extends over 14 amino acids. J lost 3 bases, V lost 6 bases, and 7 bases had no gene match. Germline V gene sequence: CDR1 MNHNY, CDR2 SVGAGI (reference sequence). The CDR3 DNA follows: TGTGCCAGCAGAAAGCGACAGGGAAAAGAGACCCAGTACTTC. Translated: CASRKRQGKETQYF.

The V gene is TRBV6-5, the J gene TRBJ1-5; D remains unclear. Between the trimmed V and J ends, which lost 6 bases and 6 bases, there was a span of 12 bases. CDR1 is MNHEY and CDR2 is SVGAGI in the germline V gene. The CDR3 has 13 amino acids. The CDR3 spells CASSSDRGQPQHF. The CDR3 nucleotides are TGTGCCAGCAGCTCAGACCGCGGTCAGCCCCAGCATTTT.

As DNA, the CDR3 is TGTGCCAGCAGCCAAGTAGCAACTGAGACCCAGTACTTC. This codes for CASSQVATETQYF. The chain joins TRBV3-1 (or the pseudogene TRBV3-2) to TRBJ2-5; D remains unclear. Deletions cut 1 base from V and 5 bases from J, with 8 bases between. Germline V gene lookup returns CDR1 LGHDT and CDR2 YNNKEL (reference sequence). The CDR3 covers 13 residues.

The chain links TRBV5-4 to TRBJ2-1; TRBD2 aligns across 9 bases. Germline V gives CDR1 SGHNT, CDR2 YYREEE (reference sequence). The CDR3 contains 14 residues. J gave up 5 bases and V 4 bases, and 4 bases lay outside the gene matches. CDR3 region: CASSARLADNEQFF. CDR3 nucleotides: TGTGCCAGCAGCGCTCGACTAGCGGACAATGAGCAGTTCTTC. Based on the CDR3 plus reference TRBV5-4 and TRBJ2-1, the full variable domain is ETGVTQSPTHLIKTRGQQVTLRCSSQSGHNTVSWYQQALGQGPQFIFQYYREEENGRGNFPPRFSGLQFPNYSSELNVNALELDDSALYLCASSARLADNEQFFGPGTRLTVL.

The table lists this clone with a count of one. The chain joins TRBV18 to TRBJ2-7; D unresolved. Germline V gives CDR1 KGHSH, CDR2 LQKENI. V was shortened by 0 bases and J by 5 bases, with 8 bases between the two germline ends. The CDR3 has 13 residues. CDR3 DNA: TGTGCCAGCTCACCACCTAGCATCGACGAGCAGTACTTC. It specifies CASSPPSIDEQYF.

There are a few counts of this clone. The chain joins TRBV29-1 to TRBJ1-1, with 9 bases that match TRBD1. This CDR3 contains 12 residues. Germline CDR1 is SQVTM and CDR2 is ANQGSEA. Trimming cost V 5 bases and J 6 bases; bases outside gene matches: 4. The CDR3 coding sequence is TGCAGCGTTTGGACAGGGGTCCCTGAAGCTTTCTTT. Residues: CSVWTGVPEAFF.

The chain combines TRBV6-5 with TRBJ1-2; 7 positions agree with TRBD1. Germline loops: CDR1 MNHEY, CDR2 SVGAGI. V lost 6 bases to trimming and J lost 5 bases; unmatched junction nucleotides: 9. The CDR3 contains 14 residues. CDR3 nucleotides: TGTGCCAGCAGAGCGACAGGGCCTACATATGGCTACACCTTC. Translation gives CASRATGPTYGYTF.

The DNA for the CDR3 is TGTGCCAGCAGCCAAGGGTTCGCCCGGGGGTCACCCCTCCACTTT. This translates into CASSQGFARGSPLHF. The J gene is TRBJ1-6, the V gene TRBV3-1 (or the pseudogene TRBV3-2); a possible D gene is TRBD1 (5 bases). Germline lookup yields CDR1 LGHDT and CDR2 YNNKEL (reference sequence). CDR3 length equals 15 residues. Trimming stripped 1 base from V and 10 bases from J, with 14 bases between.

The chain is built from TRBV9 and TRBJ1-4, with D perhaps matching TRBD1 (5 bases). The length of the CDR3 is 15 residues. Germline lookup yields CDR1 SGDLS and CDR2 YYNGEE. Trimming shortened V by 2 bases and J by 6 bases, and 14 bases separated the two germline ends. CDR3 DNA: TGTGCCAGCAGCGTGCGGGGGGGTTTTGATGAAAAACTGTTTTTT. Translated: CASSVRGGFDEKLFF.

CDR3 protein: CATSDLGDSSQETQYF. CDR3 DNA: TGTGCCACCAGTGATTTGGGGGACTCCTCGCAAGAGACCCAGTACTTC. The chain recombines TRBV24-1 with TRBJ2-5; tentatively, D is TRBD2 (6 bases). The germline V gene encodes CDR1 KGHDR and CDR2 SFDVKD. Between the trimmed V and J ends, which lost 0 bases and 2 bases, there was a span of 12 bases. This CDR3 region has 16 residues.

The chain recombines TRBV19 with TRBJ1-5; no firm D call. This CDR3 spans 15 amino acids. CDR1 is LNHDA, CDR2 SQIVND, per germline (reference sequence). Trimming shortened V by 5 bases and J by 6 bases, and 17 bases separated the two germline ends. The CDR3, as DNA: TGTGCCAGTAGTCCCTGGGAGGAGGGAGGTCAGCCCCAGCATTTT. Protein product: CASSPWEEGGQPQHF.

This sequence joins TRBV5-1 and TRBJ2-7, with D perhaps matching TRBD2 (5 bases). In germline, CDR1 is SGHRS, CDR2 YFSETQ. The CDR3 is made up of 13 amino acids. Trimming stripped 5 bases from V and 2 bases from J, with 11 bases between. The DNA for the CDR3 is TGCGCCAGCAGGCAGGAGGTTCCCTACGAGCAGTACTTC. Encoded protein: CASRQEVPYEQYF.

A single count supports this clone. V and J are TRBV2 and TRBJ2-5; D not certain. CDR1 and CDR2 from the germline V gene are SNHLY and FYNNEI. V was cut by 4 bases and J by 1 base, with 10 bases left in between. The CDR3 consists of 14 residues. In DNA form, the CDR3 reads TGTGCCAGCAGTGTTAGGCAGGCCCAAGAGACCCAGTACTTC. This translates into CASSVRQAQETQYF.

V is TRBV19 and J is TRBJ2-7, with a possible D match to TRBD1 (6 bases). From germline, CDR1 is LNHDA and CDR2 SQIVND (reference sequence). Trimming stripped 6 bases from V and 4 bases from J, with 16 bases between. The CDR3 is made up of 14 amino acids. In DNA form, the CDR3 reads TGTGCCAGTAGAGCCCAGGGGCCCTCTTACGAGCAGTACTTC. It is translated as CASRAQGPSYEQYF.

The V and J genes are TRBV6-2 or TRBV6-3 and TRBJ1-1, with D perhaps matching TRBD1 (6 bases). CDR1 is MNHEY and CDR2 is SVGEGT in the germline V gene. Deletions cut 4 bases from V and 6 bases from J, with 15 bases between. This CDR3 region has 14 residues. The chain's CDR3 is CASSFVGGNAEAFF. CDR3 sequence (DNA): TGTGCCAGCAGTTTTGTTGGGGGCAACGCTGAAGCTTTCTTT.

The gene calls are TRBV14 and TRBJ2-5; 7 positions match TRBD2. Germline-derived CDR1 and CDR2 are SGHDN and FVKESK. The CDR3 is 15 residues long. V lost 4 bases to trimming and J lost 7 bases; unmatched junction nucleotides: 12. This CDR3 reads CASSRGLVGRGTQYF. The CDR3, as DNA: TGTGCCAGCAGCCGAGGACTAGTAGGGAGAGGGACCCAGTACTTC. The complete variable domain, with remaining parts taken from reference TRBV14 and TRBJ2-5, reads EAGVTQFPSHSVIEKGQTVTLRCDPISGHDNLYWYRRVMGKEIKFLLHFVKESKQDESGMPNNRFLAERTGGTYSTLKVQPAELEDSGVYFCASSRGLVGRGTQYFGPGTRLLVL.

This chain uses TRBV27 with TRBJ1-2; D is ambiguous. The V and J ends lost 2 bases and 4 bases respectively, with 8 bases between them. This CDR3 has 13 residues. The germline gives CDR1 MNHEY, CDR2 SMNVEV (reference sequence). CDR3 loop: CASSLGRLYGYTF. The CDR3 DNA is TGTGCCAGCAGTTTAGGCAGGCTCTATGGCTACACCTTC.

V and J are TRBV5-4 and TRBJ2-7; 13 nucleotides align to TRBD2. The CDR3 spans 15 residues. Germline V gene data show CDR1 as SGHNT and CDR2 as YYREEE (reference sequence). V was pared by 4 bases and J by 9 bases, with 10 bases of the junction left unmatched. CDR3 nucleotide sequence: TGTGCCAGCAGCCAATCAGGACTAGCGGGAGCTGTGCAGTACTTC. Amino acid sequence: CASSQSGLAGAVQYF.

The V and J genes are TRBV30 and TRBJ1-2, with D perhaps TRBD1 (5 bases). V was clipped by 0 bases and J by 4 bases, with 18 bases between them. Germline lookup yields CDR1 GTSNPN and CDR2 SVGIG (reference sequence). The length of the CDR3 is 16 residues. The CDR3 DNA reads TGTGCCTGGAGTGTCAACCTCCAGCTCCAGGGCTATGGCTACACCTTC. Encoded protein: CAWSVNLQLQGYGYTF.

This sequence joins TRBV6-5 and TRBJ2-3, with 8 bases aligning to TRBD2. V gave up 7 bases and J gave up 3 bases; unmatched junction bases: 9. Germline lookup yields CDR1 MNHEY and CDR2 SVGAGI. The CDR3 has 15 amino acids. CDR3 loop: CASMSWAGGTDTQYF. The CDR3 DNA reads TGTGCCAGCATGTCCTGGGCGGGAGGAACAGATACGCAGTATTTT.

The chain combines TRBV15 with TRBJ2-7, with 10 bases aligning to TRBD2. CDR3 length: 17 residues. Germline CDR1 and CDR2: LNHNV and YYDKDF (reference sequence). The trim removed 0 bases at V and 5 bases at J, leaving 10 bases unmatched. The CDR3 sequence: CATSRDRWPSGSNEQYF. CDR3 in DNA: TGTGCCACCAGCAGAGATCGCTGGCCTAGCGGGAGCAACGAGCAGTACTTC.

This rearrangement joins TRBV19 to TRBJ2-4, with TRBD2 matching over 11 bases. The V and J ends lost 3 bases and 6 bases, in that order; junction bases with no gene match: 1. Germline-derived CDR1 and CDR2 are LNHDA and SQIVND (reference sequence). CDR3 length: 14 amino acids. The CDR3 bases are TGTGCCAGTAGTATGACTAGCGGGGTAAACATTCAGTACTTC. Translating it yields CASSMTSGVNIQYF. The entire variable domain, with the rest obtained from reference TRBV19 and TRBJ2-4, is as follows: DGGITQSPKYLFRKEGQNVTLSCEQNLNHDAMYWYRQDPGQGLRLIYYSQIVNDFQKGDIAEGYSVSREKKESFPLTVTSAQKNPTAFYLCASSMTSGVNIQYFGAGTRLSVL.

Written as DNA, the CDR3 is TGTGCCAGCAGCACTCAGCTAGCGGGAGGTAACATTCAGTACTTC. Translation: CASSTQLAGGNIQYF. This chain connects TRBV7-2 to TRBJ2-4; 11 positions agree with TRBD2. This CDR3 spans 15 amino acids. Trimming cost V 5 bases and J 7 bases; bases outside gene matches: 7. The V gene's germline CDR1 is SGHTA and CDR2 FQGNSA. The variable domain in full, with the rest retrieved from reference TRBV7-2 and TRBJ2-4, is GAGVSQSPSNKVTEKGKDVELRCDPISGHTALYWYRQSLGQGLEFLIYFQGNSAPDKSGLPSDRFSAERTGGSVSTLTIQRTQQEDSAVYLCASSTQLAGGNIQYFGAGTRLSVL.